A single sample is the source of the 29 T cell receptor beta chains below, sequenced in a study of regulatory T cells in long-lasting Graves disease. Described time point: newly diagnosed GD, antithyroid drugs for less than 3 months. Generation of the TCR library employed RNA extracted from PBMCs. In building TCR beta libraries, iRepertoire HTBI primers were used together with Arm-PCR of CDR3 regions. From the multiplex PCR reads, TCRdb called clonotypes with MiXCR, one entry per CDR3 protein. The table lists some 500,000 distinct CDR3 sequences, 15% to 20% of them singletons, with around 25% in the top ten. These sequences were also reported in another study, on T cells in Graves' hyperthyroidism and ophthalmopathy.

Sequences were derived from peripheral blood mononuclear cells (PBMCs), sampled at new diagnosis, from a patient treated with antithyroid drugs. The receptors stem from a woman aged 40-65 years with Graves disease.

This clonotype was found many times. The chain employs TRBV2 and TRBJ1-2, with D possibly being TRBD1 (5 bases). Germline CDR1 SNHLY, CDR2 FYNNEI. The CDR3 consists of 14 residues. Trimming left V 0 bases short and J 7 bases short, with 12 bases between. CDR3 in DNA: TGTGCCAGCAGTGAAGCAACGGCAGGGTTTGGCTACACCTTC. It yields the protein CASSEATAGFGYTF. Variable domain in full (rest from reference TRBV2 and TRBJ1-2): EPEVTQTPSHQVTQMGQEVILRCVPISNHLYFYWYRQILGQKVEFLVSFYNNEISEKSEIFDDQFSVERPDGSNFTLKIRSTKLEDSAMYFCASSEATAGFGYTFGSGTRLTVV.

This clonotype was seen a handful of times. The rearrangement links TRBV6-2 or TRBV6-3 to TRBJ2-3; 8 nucleotides line up with TRBD1. The J segment lost 3 bases and the V segment lost 4 bases, leaving 3 bases of the junction unmatched. The germline V gene encodes CDR1 MNHEY and CDR2 SVGEGT. The CDR3 covers 14 residues. The chain's CDR3 is CASSSRTGTDTQYF. CDR3 DNA: TGTGCCAGCAGTTCTCGGACAGGGACAGATACGCAGTATTTT.

In this sample, this clonotype turned up many times. The rearrangement uses TRBV12-3 or TRBV12-4 and TRBJ2-1; perhaps TRBD2 as D (5 bases). The CDR3 is 14 amino acids. V was trimmed by 5 bases and J by 3 bases, leaving 11 bases between them. The DNA for the CDR3 is TGTGCCAGCAGTGTGGAGAGGGTCTACAATGAGCAGTTCTTC. This sequence encodes CASSVERVYNEQFF.

This clonotype came up many times. The DNA is left out, because the CDR3 cannot be placed on it with certainty; the CDR3 is given as TCRdb lists it. This chain connects TRBV30 to TRBJ2-7; the table names TRBD1, a call not compared with the DNA. The CDR3 spans 14 amino acids, including both terminal residues. Germline CDR1 GTSNPN, CDR2 SVGIG (reference sequence). The CDR3 sequence: CAWSVGTGTYEQHF.

This clonotype has ten or more counts. The gene calls are TRBV5-1 and TRBJ2-7, with D uncertain. The CDR3 has 12 amino acids. Germline CDR1 reads SGHRS; CDR2 reads YFSETQ. V lost 4 bases and J lost 6, with 11 bases in between. DNA of the CDR3: TGCGCCAGCAGCCAGGACCGCTTCGAGCAGTACTTC. The encoded protein is CASSQDRFEQYF. Full variable domain (rest looked up from reference TRBV5-1 and TRBJ2-7): KAGVTQTPRYLIKTRGQQVTLSCSPISGHRSVSWYQQTPGQGLQFLFEYFSETQRNKGNFPGRFSGRQFSNSRSEMNVSTLELGDSALYLCASSQDRFEQYFGPGTRLTVT.

This clonotype was counted between two and nine times. CDR3 amino acids: CASSQRDRDFSSYGYTF. The CDR3 nucleotides are TGTGCCAGCAGCCAACGGGACAGGGACTTCTCTAGCTATGGCTACACCTTC. The V call is TRBV13, the J call TRBJ1-2; 9 bases are shared with TRBD1. Trimming removed 5 bases from V and 4 bases from J; junction bases left unmatched: 14. The germline CDR1 and CDR2 sequences are PRHDT and FYEKMQ (reference sequence). The CDR3 runs 17 residues.

V gene TRBV12-3 or TRBV12-4 combines with J gene TRBJ2-2, with TRBD2 matching 8 bases. The ends lost 6 bases at V and 6 bases at J; junction bases unmatched: 9. This CDR3 region has 15 residues. CDR3 nucleotides: TGTGCCAGCAGAGCTCCGGGACTAGAATCCGGGGAGCTGTTTTTT. Its translation: CASRAPGLESGELFF.

This clonotype has at least ten counts. V usage is TRBV2 and J usage is TRBJ1-4; 7 bases line up with TRBD1. Trimming at V came to 3 bases and at J to 4 bases, leaving 5 bases not matched to a gene. This CDR3 comprises 15 residues. Germline lookup yields CDR1 SNHLY and CDR2 FYNNEI. This CDR3 reads CASSDRGAGNEKLFF. DNA of the CDR3: TGTGCCAGCAGTGACAGGGGGGCTGGTAATGAAAAACTGTTTTTT. The full variable domain, with the rest looked up from reference TRBV2 and TRBJ1-4, is EPEVTQTPSHQVTQMGQEVILRCVPISNHLYFYWYRQILGQKVEFLVSFYNNEISEKSEIFDDQFSVERPDGSNFTLKIRSTKLEDSAMYFCASSDRGAGNEKLFFGSGTQLSVL.

V gene TRBV20-1 combines with J gene TRBJ1-2; no clear D gene. The length of the CDR3 is 13 residues. The V gene lost 6 bases and the J gene lost 4 bases, with 15 bases spanning the gap. The V gene's germline CDR1 is DFQATT and CDR2 SNEGSKA (reference sequence). The CDR3, as DNA: TGCAGTGCCCTTCGAGATTTCGGCTATGGCTACACCTTC. This translates into CSALRDFGYGYTF.

This chain connects TRBV28 to TRBJ2-7, with D possibly called TRBD1 or TRBD2 (5 bases each). This CDR3 has 20 residues. Per the germline V gene, CDR1 is MDHEN and CDR2 is SYDVKM. V was trimmed by 4 bases and J by 0 bases, leaving 28 bases between them. The CDR3 here is CASSSYWRRGERGSSYEQYF. The CDR3 DNA is TGTGCCAGCAGTTCCTATTGGAGACGAGGGGAGAGGGGAAGCTCCTACGAGCAGTACTTC.

This clonotype has ten or more counts. The chain has TRBV18 and TRBJ2-3, with a possible D match to TRBD1 (5 bases). Trimming took off 0 bases at V and 2 bases at J, with 12 bases between the two ends. The CDR3 has 16 residues. Germline V lookup: CDR1 KGHSH, CDR2 LQKENI. The CDR3 DNA sequence: TGTGCCAGCTCACCACCGGTAGGGGCCAACACAGATACGCAGTATTTT. This encodes CASSPPVGANTDTQYF.

Many counts were recorded for this clonotype. This sequence joins TRBV6-1 and TRBJ2-3; a possible D gene is TRBD2 (5 bases). The CDR3 is 15 amino acids. Deletions cut 6 bases from V and 0 bases from J, with 13 bases between. Germline V CDR1 and CDR2: MNHNS, SASEGT. The CDR3 here is CASRPGLSSTDTQYF. CDR3 DNA: TGTGCCAGCAGACCAGGACTGTCTAGCACAGATACGCAGTATTTT.

Ten or more counts support this clonotype. The chain joins TRBV12-3 or TRBV12-4 to TRBJ1-1, with D tentatively TRBD1 (5 bases). Trimming removed 8 bases from V and 11 bases from J, with 21 bases in between. CDR3 length equals 13 residues. The CDR3 protein is CASRPGTAYSAFF. The CDR3 DNA reads as TGTGCCAGCCGCCCCGGGACCGCTTATAGTGCTTTCTTT.

The table lists this clonotype with many counts. The chain employs TRBV3-1 and TRBJ2-7; 8 bases are a match to TRBD2. Germline CDR1 is LGHDT and CDR2 is YNNKEL (reference sequence). The CDR3 totals 14 residues. With 1 base clipped from V and 9 bases from J, the junction kept 8 bases outside the gene matches. The CDR3 DNA reads as TGTGCCAGCAGCCAAGGCGACGGGAGGGGCGTGCAGTACTTC. Protein sequence: CASSQGDGRGVQYF.

The V gene is TRBV12-3 or TRBV12-4, the J gene TRBJ1-2; 10 bases align to TRBD1. CDR3 length: 14 amino acids. J was trimmed by 7 bases and V by 6 bases; bases with no gene match: 8. CDR3 DNA: TGTGCCAGCAGCCCGGGACAGGGGCTGTGTGGCTACACCTTC. Protein: CASSPGQGLCGYTF.

In this sample, this clonotype turned up many times. The V gene is TRBV11-2, the J gene TRBJ2-2, with D unresolved. This CDR3 has 13 amino acids. V lost 7 bases, J lost 2 bases, and 8 bases lay in between. Germline assignment: CDR1 SGHAT and CDR2 FQNNGV. The CDR3 is CASTDSNTGELFF. DNA of the CDR3: TGTGCCAGCACCGACTCCAACACCGGGGAGCTGTTTTTT.

Worth noting for this clonotype: This may be a read error, as it is one base from a much larger clone. This chain joins TRBV3-1 and TRBJ1-5, with D tentatively TRBD1 (5 bases). The CDR3 length is 13 residues. CDR1 LGHDT and CDR2 YNNKEL come from the germline V gene (reference sequence). Trimming took 2 bases from V and 6 from J, leaving 8 bases between them. CDR3: CASSQRGVQPQHF. CDR3 nucleotide sequence: TGTGCCAGCAGCCAAAGAGGGGTTCAGCCCCAGCATTTT.

The table lists this clonotype with many counts. The gene calls are TRBV11-2 and TRBJ1-1, with D unclear. CDR3 length: 13 residues. V was shortened by 5 bases and J by 3 bases, with 10 bases between the two germline ends. In germline, CDR1 is SGHAT, CDR2 FQNNGV. This CDR3 is CASSVRMDTEAFF. In nucleotides, the CDR3 is TGTGCCAGCAGCGTAAGGATGGACACTGAAGCTTTCTTT.

A word on this clonotype: This may be a read error: a much more frequent sequence differs by one nucleotide. The chain's CDR3 is CANRTITGLETEAFF. Written as DNA, the CDR3 is TGTGCCAACAGAACTATAACAGGCCTCGAGACTGAAGCTTTCTTT. The chain couples TRBV6-1 to TRBJ1-1; D might be TRBD1 (5 bases). The CDR3 has 15 amino acids. V lost 10 bases and J lost 5, with 23 bases in between. Germline assignment: CDR1 MNHNS and CDR2 SASEGT.

A remark on this clonotype: Since a much larger clone is just one base distant, this may be a read error. A read error is likely, as this CDR3 ends without the conserved phenylalanine or tryptophan. This chain uses TRBV2 with TRBJ1-2; the D gene is possibly TRBD1 (6 bases). CDR1 is SNHLY, CDR2 FYNNEI, per germline. The CDR3 length is 13 residues. Trimming shortened V by 8 bases and J by 3 bases, and 13 bases separated the two germline ends. The CDR3 sequence: CASDWDTDYGYTL. In DNA, the CDR3 is TGTGCCAGCGACTGGGACACGGACTATGGCTACACCCTC.

CDR3 loop: CATSRPDTEAFF. The CDR3 bases are TGTGCCACCAGCCGGCCCGACACTGAAGCTTTCTTT. V is TRBV15 and J is TRBJ1-1, with D uncertain. The V gene's germline CDR1 is LNHNV and CDR2 YYDKDF (reference sequence). V lost 5 bases, J lost 3 bases, and 7 bases lay in between. The CDR3 totals 12 residues. Together with reference TRBV15 and TRBJ1-1, the CDR3 gives the full variable domain: DAMVIQNPRYQVTQFGKPVTLSCSQTLNHNVMYWYQQKSSQAPKLLFHYYDKDFNNEADTPDNFQSRRPNTSFCFLDIRSPGLGDTAMYLCATSRPDTEAFFGQGTRLTVV.

This clonotype was detected once. This sequence joins TRBV20-1 and TRBJ2-1; 14 nucleotides match TRBD2. CDR1 DFQATT and CDR2 SNEGSKA come from the germline V gene (reference sequence). Trimming at V came to 1 base and at J to 7 bases, leaving 9 bases not matched to a gene. The CDR3 extends over 17 amino acids. CDR3 coding DNA: TGCAGTGCTAGAGGTCGACTAGCGGGGGGGCCGAGGAATGAGCAGTTCTTC. Protein sequence: CSARGRLAGGPRNEQFF.

The rearrangement uses TRBV28 and TRBJ1-3; D unresolved. Germline V gene lookup returns CDR1 MDHEN and CDR2 SYDVKM. The CDR3 totals 14 residues. Trimming pared 5 bases from V and 0 bases from J, leaving 8 bases between. The CDR3 loop is CASSPSPSGNTIYF. The DNA for the CDR3 is TGTGCCAGCAGTCCCTCCCCCTCTGGAAACACCATATATTTT.

V and J are TRBV2 and TRBJ2-5; 8 positions match TRBD1. The V and J ends lost 5 bases and 4 bases, in that order; junction bases with no gene match: 15. Germline V gives CDR1 SNHLY, CDR2 FYNNEI. The CDR3 loop spans 17 amino acids. The DNA of the CDR3 is TGTGCCAGCAGTTCCCCAGGGGGCAGCCGTAGCGGAGAGACCCAGTACTTC. Protein product: CASSSPGGSRSGETQYF.

This clonotype has just a few counts. This chain connects TRBV30 to TRBJ2-3; D tentatively reads TRBD1 or TRBD2 (5 bases each). Germline V lookup: CDR1 GTSNPN, CDR2 SVGIG (reference sequence). The CDR3 length is 14 residues. V was pared by 2 bases and J by 4 bases, with 13 bases between. The CDR3 DNA is TGTGCCTGGAGTTTACGAGGGGCCCCAGATACGCAGTATTTT. This encodes CAWSLRGAPDTQYF.

This clonotype was observed many times. This chain connects TRBV3-1 to TRBJ2-5; possible D gene TRBD1, 5 bases. The CDR3 spans 17 residues. Trimming removed 2 bases from V and 2 bases from J, with 18 bases in between. CDR1 and CDR2 from the germline V gene are LGHDT and YNNKEL (reference sequence). This chain's CDR3 is CASSQPGRLPSQETQYF. The DNA for the CDR3 is TGTGCCAGCAGCCAACCAGGGCGGCTACCGTCTCAAGAGACCCAGTACTTC.

V is TRBV9 and J is TRBJ2-1; possibly TRBD2 for D (5 bases). Germline V gives CDR1 SGDLS, CDR2 YYNGEE. CDR3 size: 9 residues. The V and J ends lost 3 bases and 16 bases respectively, with 8 bases between them. CDR3 DNA: TGTGCCAGCAGCGCGGACTGTTTCTTC. It translates to CASSADCFF.

There are a few counts of this clonotype. The CDR3: CASSLPGTGGSPLHF. CDR3 coding DNA: TGTGCCAGCAGCTTACCCGGGACAGGGGGTTCACCCCTCCACTTT. The gene calls are TRBV11-2 and TRBJ1-6; 11 bases align to TRBD1. The CDR3 has 15 residues. V lost 2 bases, J lost 9 bases, and 3 bases stayed unmatched. Looked up from germline, CDR1 is SGHAT and CDR2 is FQNNGV.

The sample holds many counts of this clonotype. V usage is TRBV6-1 and J usage is TRBJ2-3; D is unresolved. This CDR3 comprises 12 residues. V was pared by 1 base and J by 6 bases, with 5 bases between. CDR1 is MNHNS, CDR2 SASEGT, per germline. The CDR3 reads CASSEDLDTQYF. In nucleotides, the CDR3 is TGTGCCAGCAGTGAAGATTTGGATACGCAGTATTTT.